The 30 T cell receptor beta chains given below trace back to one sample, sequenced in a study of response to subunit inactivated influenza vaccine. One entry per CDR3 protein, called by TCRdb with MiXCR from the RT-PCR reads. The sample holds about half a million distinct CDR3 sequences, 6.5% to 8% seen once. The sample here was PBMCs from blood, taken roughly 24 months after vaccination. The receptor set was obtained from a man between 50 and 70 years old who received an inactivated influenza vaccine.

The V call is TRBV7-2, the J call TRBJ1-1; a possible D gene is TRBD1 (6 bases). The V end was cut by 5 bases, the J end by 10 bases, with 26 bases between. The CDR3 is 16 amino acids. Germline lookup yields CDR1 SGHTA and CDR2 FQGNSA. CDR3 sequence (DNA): TGTGCCAGCAGCCCCCAAGCCGGGGGCTTTAAGGGAGGAGCTTTCTTT. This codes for CASSPQAGGFKGGAFF.

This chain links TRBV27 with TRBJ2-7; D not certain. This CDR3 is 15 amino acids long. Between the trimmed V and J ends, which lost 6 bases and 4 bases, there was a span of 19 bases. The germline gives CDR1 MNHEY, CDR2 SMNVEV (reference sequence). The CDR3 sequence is CASRDRKSLRYEQYF. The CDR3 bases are TGTGCCAGCAGGGATCGAAAGTCTTTGAGGTACGAGCAGTACTTC.

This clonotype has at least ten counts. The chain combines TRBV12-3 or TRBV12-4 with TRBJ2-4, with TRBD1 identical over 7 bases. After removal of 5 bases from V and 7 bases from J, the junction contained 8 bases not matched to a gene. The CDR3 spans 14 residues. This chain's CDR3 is CASSKGAGGNIQYF. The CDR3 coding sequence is TGTGCCAGCAGTAAAGGGGCAGGGGGTAACATTCAGTACTTC.

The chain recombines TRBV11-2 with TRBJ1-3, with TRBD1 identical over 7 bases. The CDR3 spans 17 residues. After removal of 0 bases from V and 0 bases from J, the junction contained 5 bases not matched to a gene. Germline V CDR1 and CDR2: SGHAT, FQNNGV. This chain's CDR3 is CASSLDGGTVSGNTIYF. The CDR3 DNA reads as TGTGCCAGCAGCTTAGACGGCGGGACAGTCTCTGGAAACACCATATATTTT. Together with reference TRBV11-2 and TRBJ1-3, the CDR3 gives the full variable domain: EAGVAQSPRYKIIEKRQSVAFWCNPISGHATLYWYQQILGQGPKLLIQFQNNGVVDDSQLPKDRFSAERLKGVDSTLKIQPAKLEDSAVYLCASSLDGGTVSGNTIYFGEGSWLTVV.

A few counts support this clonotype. This CDR3 reads CASSIKQGWSNEKLFF. CDR3 coding DNA: TGTGCCAGCAGCATAAAACAGGGGTGGTCTAATGAAAAACTGTTTTTT. V is TRBV7-8 and J is TRBJ1-4; 7 positions match TRBD1. CDR1 is SGHVS, CDR2 FQNEAQ, per germline. The J segment lost 3 bases and the V segment lost 5 bases, leaving 9 bases of the junction unmatched. The CDR3 has 16 residues.

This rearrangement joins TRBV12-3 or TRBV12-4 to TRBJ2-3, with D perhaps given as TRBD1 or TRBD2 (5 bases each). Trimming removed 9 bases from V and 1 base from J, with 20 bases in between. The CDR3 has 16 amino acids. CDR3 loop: CASHYARGGGTDTQYF. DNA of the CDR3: TGTGCCAGTCACTATGCGAGGGGTGGGGGCACAGATACGCAGTATTTT.

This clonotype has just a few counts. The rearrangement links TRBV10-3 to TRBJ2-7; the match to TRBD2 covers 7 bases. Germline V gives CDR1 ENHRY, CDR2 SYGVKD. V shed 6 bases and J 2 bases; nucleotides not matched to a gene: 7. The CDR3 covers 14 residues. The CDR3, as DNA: TGTGCCATCAGCCCTAGCGGCTCGACCTACGAGCAGTACTTC. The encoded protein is CAISPSGSTYEQYF.

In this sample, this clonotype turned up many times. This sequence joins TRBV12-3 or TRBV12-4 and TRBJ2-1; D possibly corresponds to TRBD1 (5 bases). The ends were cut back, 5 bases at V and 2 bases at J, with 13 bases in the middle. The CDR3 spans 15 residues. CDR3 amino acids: CASSNQGTPYNEQFF. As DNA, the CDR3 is TGTGCCAGCAGTAACCAGGGTACCCCCTACAATGAGCAGTTCTTC.

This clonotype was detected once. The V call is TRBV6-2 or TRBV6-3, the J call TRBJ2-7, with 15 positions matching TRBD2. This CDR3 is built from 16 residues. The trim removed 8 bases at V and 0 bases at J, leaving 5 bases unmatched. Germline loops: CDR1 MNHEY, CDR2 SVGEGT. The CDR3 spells CASGGLAGGNSYEQYF. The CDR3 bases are TGTGCCAGCGGGGGACTAGCGGGGGGTAACTCCTACGAGCAGTACTTC.

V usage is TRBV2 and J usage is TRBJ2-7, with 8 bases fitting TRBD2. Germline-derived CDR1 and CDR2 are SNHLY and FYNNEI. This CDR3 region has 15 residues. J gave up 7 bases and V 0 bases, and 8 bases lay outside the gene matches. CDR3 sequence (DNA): TGTGCCAGCAGTGAAGCCCTGGGGACTAGGGGAGAGCAGTACTTC. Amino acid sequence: CASSEALGTRGEQYF.

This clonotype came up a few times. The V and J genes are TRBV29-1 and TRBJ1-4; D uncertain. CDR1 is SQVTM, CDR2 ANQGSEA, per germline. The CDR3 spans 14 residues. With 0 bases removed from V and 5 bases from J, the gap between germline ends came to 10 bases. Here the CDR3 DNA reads TGCAGCGTTGAAGAAGGCAGTTTGAATGAAAAACTGTTTTTT. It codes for CSVEEGSLNEKLFF.

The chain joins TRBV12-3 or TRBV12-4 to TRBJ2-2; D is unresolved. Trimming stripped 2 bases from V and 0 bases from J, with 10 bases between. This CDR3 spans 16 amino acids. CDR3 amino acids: CASSLPSRSNTGELFF. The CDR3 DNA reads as TGTGCCAGCAGTTTACCCAGCCGCTCGAACACCGGGGAGCTGTTTTTT.

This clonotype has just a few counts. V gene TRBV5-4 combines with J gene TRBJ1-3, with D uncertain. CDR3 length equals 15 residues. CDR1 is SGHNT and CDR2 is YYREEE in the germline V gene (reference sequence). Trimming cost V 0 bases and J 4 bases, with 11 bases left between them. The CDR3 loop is CASSLAGITGNTIYF. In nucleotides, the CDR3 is TGTGCCAGCAGCTTGGCTGGGATTACCGGAAACACCATATATTTT. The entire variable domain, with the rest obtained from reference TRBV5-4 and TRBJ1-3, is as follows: ETGVTQSPTHLIKTRGQQVTLRCSSQSGHNTVSWYQQALGQGPQFIFQYYREEENGRGNFPPRFSGLQFPNYSSELNVNALELDDSALYLCASSLAGITGNTIYFGEGSWLTVV.

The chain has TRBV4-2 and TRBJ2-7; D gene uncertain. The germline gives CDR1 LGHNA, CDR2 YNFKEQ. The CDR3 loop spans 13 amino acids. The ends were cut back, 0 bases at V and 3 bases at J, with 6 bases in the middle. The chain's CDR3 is CASSQEADYEQYF. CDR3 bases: TGTGCCAGCAGCCAAGAAGCAGACTACGAGCAGTACTTC.

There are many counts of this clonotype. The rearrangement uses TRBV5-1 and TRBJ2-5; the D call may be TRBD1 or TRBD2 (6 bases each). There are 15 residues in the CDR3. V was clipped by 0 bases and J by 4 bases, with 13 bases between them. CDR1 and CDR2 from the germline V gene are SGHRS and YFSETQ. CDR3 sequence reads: CASSLAGAGPETQYF. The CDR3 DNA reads TGCGCCAGCAGCTTGGCGGGGGCAGGGCCAGAGACCCAGTACTTC.

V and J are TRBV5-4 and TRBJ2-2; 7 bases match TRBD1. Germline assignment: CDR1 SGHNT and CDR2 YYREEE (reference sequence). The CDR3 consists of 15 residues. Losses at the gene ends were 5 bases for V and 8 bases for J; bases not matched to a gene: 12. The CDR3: CASRGWDSRGGELFF. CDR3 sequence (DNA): TGTGCCAGCAGGGGTTGGGACAGCCGAGGAGGGGAGCTGTTTTTT.

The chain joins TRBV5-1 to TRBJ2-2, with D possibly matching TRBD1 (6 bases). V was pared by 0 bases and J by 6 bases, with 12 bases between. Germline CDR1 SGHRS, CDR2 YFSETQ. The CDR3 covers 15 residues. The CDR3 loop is CASSLANRVSGELFF. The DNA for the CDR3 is TGCGCCAGCAGCTTGGCAAACAGGGTTTCCGGGGAGCTGTTTTTT.

In DNA, the CDR3 is TGTGCCAGCAGTCGGGGGCCGGGCCCCTACGAGCAGTACTTC. This sequence encodes CASSRGPGPYEQYF. The chain joins TRBV27 to TRBJ2-7, with D perhaps assigned TRBD1 or TRBD2 (6 bases each). Germline assignment: CDR1 MNHEY and CDR2 SMNVEV (reference sequence). CDR3 length: 14 residues. Trimming took off 5 bases at V and 2 bases at J, with 13 bases between the two ends.

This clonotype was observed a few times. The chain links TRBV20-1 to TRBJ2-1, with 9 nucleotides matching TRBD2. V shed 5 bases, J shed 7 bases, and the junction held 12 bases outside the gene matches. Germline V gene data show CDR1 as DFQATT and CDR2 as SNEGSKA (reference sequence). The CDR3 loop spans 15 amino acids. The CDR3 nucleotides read TGCAGTGCTCCCTCCAGCGGGAGGCCAAGGAATGAGCAGTTCTTC. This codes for CSAPSSGRPRNEQFF.

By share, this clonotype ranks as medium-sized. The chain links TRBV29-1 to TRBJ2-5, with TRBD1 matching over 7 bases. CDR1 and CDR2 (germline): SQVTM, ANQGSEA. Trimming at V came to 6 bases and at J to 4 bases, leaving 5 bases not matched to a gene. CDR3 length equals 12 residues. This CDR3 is CSVGTAGETQYF. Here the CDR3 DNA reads TGCAGCGTAGGGACAGCCGGAGAGACCCAGTACTTC.

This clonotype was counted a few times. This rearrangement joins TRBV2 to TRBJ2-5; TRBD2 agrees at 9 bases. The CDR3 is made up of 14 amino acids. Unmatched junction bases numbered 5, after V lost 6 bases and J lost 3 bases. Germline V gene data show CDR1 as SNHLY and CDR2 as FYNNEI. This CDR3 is CASRVTSGKETQYF. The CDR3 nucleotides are TGTGCCAGCAGGGTGACTAGCGGAAAAGAGACCCAGTACTTC.

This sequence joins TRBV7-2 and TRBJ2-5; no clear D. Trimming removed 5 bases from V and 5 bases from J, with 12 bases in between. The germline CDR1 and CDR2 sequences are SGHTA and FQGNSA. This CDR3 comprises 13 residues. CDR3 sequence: CASSPSITETQYF. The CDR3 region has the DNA TGTGCCAGCAGCCCCAGTATAACGGAGACCCAGTACTTC.

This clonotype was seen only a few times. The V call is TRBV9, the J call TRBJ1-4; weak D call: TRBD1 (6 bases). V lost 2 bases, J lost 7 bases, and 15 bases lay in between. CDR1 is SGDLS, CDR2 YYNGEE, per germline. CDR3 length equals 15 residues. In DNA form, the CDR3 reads TGTGCCAGCAGCGTCGGTGGGGGCAGGAGTGAAAAACTGTTTTTT. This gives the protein CASSVGGGRSEKLFF.

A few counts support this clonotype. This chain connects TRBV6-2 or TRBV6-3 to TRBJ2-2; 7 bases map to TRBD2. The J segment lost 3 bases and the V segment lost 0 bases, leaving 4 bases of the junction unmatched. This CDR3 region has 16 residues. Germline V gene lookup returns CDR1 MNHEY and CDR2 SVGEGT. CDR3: CASSYSSGAHTGELFF. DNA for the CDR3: TGTGCCAGCAGTTACTCAAGCGGGGCCCACACCGGGGAGCTGTTTTTT.

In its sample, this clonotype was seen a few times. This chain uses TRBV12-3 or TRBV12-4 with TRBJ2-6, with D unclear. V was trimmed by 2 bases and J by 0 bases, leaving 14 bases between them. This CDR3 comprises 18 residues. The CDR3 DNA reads TGTGCCAGCAGTTTAAGGCGGTCCTTCTCCTCTGGGGCCAACGTCCTGACTTTC. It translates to CASSLRRSFSSGANVLTF.

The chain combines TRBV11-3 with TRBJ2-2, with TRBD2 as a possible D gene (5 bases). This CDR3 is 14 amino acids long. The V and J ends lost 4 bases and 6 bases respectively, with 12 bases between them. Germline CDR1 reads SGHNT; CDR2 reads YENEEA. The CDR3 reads CASSSARGPGELFF. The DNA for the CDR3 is TGTGCCAGCAGCTCCGCCCGGGGTCCCGGGGAGCTGTTTTTT.

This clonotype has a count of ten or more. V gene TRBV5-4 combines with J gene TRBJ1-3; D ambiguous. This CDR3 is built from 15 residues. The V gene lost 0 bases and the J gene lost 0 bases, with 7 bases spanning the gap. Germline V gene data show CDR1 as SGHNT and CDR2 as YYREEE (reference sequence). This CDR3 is CASSLDRGSGNTIYF. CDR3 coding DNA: TGTGCCAGCAGCTTGGATCGGGGCTCTGGAAACACCATATATTTT.

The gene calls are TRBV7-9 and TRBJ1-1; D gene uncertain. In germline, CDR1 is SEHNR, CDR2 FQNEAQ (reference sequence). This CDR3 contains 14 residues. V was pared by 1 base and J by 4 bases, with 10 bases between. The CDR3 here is CASSLVSGTTEAFF. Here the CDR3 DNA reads TGTGCCAGCAGCTTAGTCTCAGGAACCACTGAAGCTTTCTTT.

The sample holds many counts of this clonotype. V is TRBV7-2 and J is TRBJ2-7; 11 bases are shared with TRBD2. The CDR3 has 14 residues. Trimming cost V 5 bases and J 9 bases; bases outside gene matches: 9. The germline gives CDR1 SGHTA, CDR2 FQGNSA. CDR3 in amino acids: CASSELAGDSSQYF. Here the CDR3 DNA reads TGTGCCAGCAGCGAACTAGCGGGGGATTCATCGCAGTACTTC.

The CDR3: CASQAGGQGTYEQYF. CDR3 in DNA: TGTGCCAGTCAAGCGGGGGGCCAAGGCACCTACGAGCAGTACTTC. This chain joins TRBV7-9 and TRBJ2-7, with 9 bases matching TRBD2. The germline CDR1 and CDR2 sequences are SEHNR and FQNEAQ (reference sequence). V gave up 9 bases and J gave up 2 bases; unmatched junction bases: 11. The CDR3 spans 15 residues.